This passage covers 23 T cell receptor beta chains from one sample sequenced in a study of blood T cell repertoires in COVID-19. Measured with immunoSEQ multiplex PCR; TCRdb has only the in-frame clones, and not every one. This table has approximately 70,000 clones, more than 60% appearing once. Source material: peripheral blood. These receptors all come from a woman aged 50 to 60 with acute or convalescent COVID-19.

J is TRBJ2-5 and V is TRBV24-1; 14 bases align to TRBD2. The CDR3 loop spans 16 amino acids. Germline loops: CDR1 KGHDR, CDR2 SFDVKD. V lost 3 bases and J lost 4; bases outside the gene matches: 3. CDR3 region: CATSDPTSGRGETQYF. DNA for the CDR3: TGTGCCACCAGTGATCCGACTAGCGGGAGGGGAGAGACCCAGTACTTC.

This chain connects TRBV18 to TRBJ2-3; 7 bases line up with TRBD1. Germline V gene data show CDR1 as KGHSH and CDR2 as LQKENI. The CDR3 runs to 14 residues. Trimming took 5 bases from V and 3 from J; bases not matched to a gene: 5. DNA of the CDR3: TGTGCCAGCTCAATGACAGGGATGACAGATACGCAGTATTTT. Its translation is CASSMTGMTDTQYF.

This chain links TRBV29-1 with TRBJ2-3; no firm D call. The V end lost 3 bases, the J end lost 2 bases, and 6 bases lay between the germline ends. Per germline, CDR1 SQVTM and CDR2 ANQGSEA. The CDR3 totals 12 residues. The CDR3 DNA sequence: TGCAGCGTTGAGGCAAACACAGATACGCAGTATTTT. Translation gives CSVEANTDTQYF.

This clone appeared many times. This chain links TRBV6-5 with TRBJ2-7, with D perhaps matching TRBD1 (5 bases). Germline CDR1 reads MNHEY; CDR2 reads SVGAGI. With 0 bases removed from V and 3 bases from J, the gap between germline ends came to 12 bases. This CDR3 region has 15 residues. The CDR3 DNA is TGTGCCAGCAGTTACTCAACAGGTGGAGTCTACGAGCAGTACTTC. Protein: CASSYSTGGVYEQYF.

The CDR3 DNA sequence: TGTGCCAGCAGTGTAAGAAGAAGTAACACCGGGACTTCCTCTGGAAACACCATATATTTT. It codes for CASSVRRSNTGTSSGNTIYF. The V call is TRBV6-1, the J call TRBJ1-3; D is possibly TRBD1 (5 bases). The length of the CDR3 is 20 residues. CDR1 is MNHNS and CDR2 is SASEGT in the germline V gene. V lost 4 bases to trimming and J lost 0 bases, with 25 bases between them.

The V call is TRBV5-1, the J call TRBJ2-5; tentative D call: TRBD2 (6 bases). V lost 4 bases and J lost 5, with 12 bases in between. The CDR3 sequence is 13 residues long. Germline V lookup: CDR1 SGHRS, CDR2 YFSETQ. CDR3 region: CASSNPGEETQYF. The CDR3 region has the DNA TGCGCCAGCAGCAACCCGGGGGAGGAGACCCAGTACTTC. The full variable domain, with the rest looked up from reference TRBV5-1 and TRBJ2-5, is KAGVTQTPRYLIKTRGQQVTLSCSPISGHRSVSWYQQTPGQGLQFLFEYFSETQRNKGNFPGRFSGRQFSNSRSEMNVSTLELGDSALYLCASSNPGEETQYFGPGTRLLVL.

The chain employs TRBV7-9 and TRBJ2-3, with D possibly matching TRBD2 (7 bases). This CDR3 contains 15 residues. Looked up from germline, CDR1 is SEHNR and CDR2 is FQNEAQ (reference sequence). The V end lost 3 bases, the J end lost 3 bases, and 13 bases lay between the germline ends. The DNA of the CDR3 is TGTGCCAGCAGCTTTGCGGGGGCGGGGACAGATACGCAGTATTTT. This gives the protein CASSFAGAGTDTQYF.

The rearrangement links TRBV23-1 to TRBJ2-2, with D possibly being TRBD2 (6 bases). Being an ORF, TRBV23-1 has a function that is uncertain. This CDR3 is built from 18 residues. Trimming removed 4 bases from V and 2 bases from J, with 20 bases in between. The CDR3 sequence: CASSPVLRWGDNTGELFF. DNA of the CDR3: TGCGCCAGCAGTCCCGTCCTACGATGGGGGGATAACACCGGGGAGCTGTTTTTT.

The chain carries TRBV3-1 (or the pseudogene TRBV3-2) and TRBJ2-3; 14 bases fit TRBD2. Germline CDR1 reads LGHDT; CDR2 reads YNNKEL (reference sequence). The CDR3 loop spans 15 amino acids. V was pared by 2 bases and J by 6 bases, with 1 base of the junction left unmatched. The chain's CDR3 is CASSQRTSGRDTQYF. The CDR3 region has the DNA TGTGCCAGCAGCCAAAGGACTAGCGGGAGGGATACGCAGTATTTT.

This clone was seen more than once but under ten times. The V call is TRBV7-8, the J call TRBJ1-4, with 8 bases lining up with TRBD1. CDR3 length: 15 residues. Germline lookup yields CDR1 SGHVS and CDR2 FQNEAQ. The trim removed 1 base at V and 7 bases at J, leaving 5 bases unmatched. The CDR3, as DNA: TGTGCCAGCAGCTTAGGGACAGGGAACGGTGAAAAACTGTTTTTT. It translates to CASSLGTGNGEKLFF.

V is TRBV7-9 and J is TRBJ2-1; 15 positions agree with TRBD2. Losses at the gene ends were 5 bases for V and 2 bases for J; bases not matched to a gene: 7. The CDR3 has 18 amino acids. The germline V gene has CDR1 SEHNR and CDR2 FQNEAQ (reference sequence). CDR3 sequence (DNA): TGTGCCAGCAGCCGTGGACTAGCGGGAGGGGTGACCTACAATGAGCAGTTCTTC. Protein: CASSRGLAGGVTYNEQFF.

V gene TRBV5-1 combines with J gene TRBJ1-4; D ambiguous. The CDR3 totals 14 residues. Between the trimmed V and J ends, which lost 0 bases and 6 bases, there was a span of 9 bases. Germline CDR1 is SGHRS and CDR2 is YFSETQ. The DNA of the CDR3 is TGCGCCAGCAGCTTGGGGCACACCGATGAAAAACTGTTTTTT. Translating it yields CASSLGHTDEKLFF. The variable domain in full, completed from reference TRBV5-1 and TRBJ1-4, reads KAGVTQTPRYLIKTRGQQVTLSCSPISGHRSVSWYQQTPGQGLQFLFEYFSETQRNKGNFPGRFSGRQFSNSRSEMNVSTLELGDSALYLCASSLGHTDEKLFFGSGTQLSVL.

V is TRBV2 and J is TRBJ1-1; 7 positions agree with TRBD1. Germline V gene lookup returns CDR1 SNHLY and CDR2 FYNNEI. Germline trimming cut 8 bases from V and 2 bases from J; bases unmatched to any gene: 11. The CDR3 is 15 amino acids. CDR3 residues: CASVARQGVNTEAFF. In nucleotides, the CDR3 is TGTGCCAGCGTAGCTCGACAGGGAGTTAACACTGAAGCTTTCTTT.

The chain employs TRBV5-1 and TRBJ2-5; D gene uncertain. Looked up from germline, CDR1 is SGHRS and CDR2 is YFSETQ. This CDR3 has 15 residues. V dropped 1 base and J dropped 1 base, with 11 bases sitting between them. The CDR3 region is CASSLPLDGQETQYF. For the CDR3, the DNA is TGCGCCAGCAGCTTGCCCCTAGACGGCCAAGAGACCCAGTACTTC.

The chain employs TRBV2 and TRBJ2-3; D not certain. This CDR3 spans 12 amino acids. V was cut by 8 bases and J by 2 bases, with 8 bases left in between. CDR1 is SNHLY and CDR2 is FYNNEI in the germline V gene. The CDR3 loop is CASQVATDTQYF. CDR3 bases: TGTGCCAGCCAAGTAGCCACAGATACGCAGTATTTT.

DNA for the CDR3: TGTGCCAGCAGCTTATCGAGGTCGTTCCCGACGCAGCAGTTCTTC. Protein product: CASSLSRSFPTQQFF. This chain links TRBV11-2 with TRBJ2-1; D uncertain. CDR1 is SGHAT and CDR2 is FQNNGV in the germline V gene. V shed 2 bases and J shed 11 bases, with 19 bases lying between them. CDR3 length: 15 amino acids.

This chain joins TRBV5-1 and TRBJ2-1, with 12 bases fitting TRBD2. The CDR3 spans 14 residues. Germline V gives CDR1 SGHRS, CDR2 YFSETQ. V lost 4 bases to trimming and J lost 5 bases; unmatched junction nucleotides: 1. The CDR3 loop reads CASSRLAGDNEQFF. In DNA form, the CDR3 reads TGCGCCAGCAGCCGACTAGCGGGGGACAATGAGCAGTTCTTC.

The CDR3 loop reads CASSQDPRGLVTEAFF. The CDR3 DNA reads as TGCGCCAGCAGCCAAGATCCCCGCGGGCTCGTTACTGAAGCTTTCTTT. The V call is TRBV4-1, the J call TRBJ1-1; D remains ambiguous. CDR1 is MGHRA and CDR2 is YSYEKL in the germline V gene. V was clipped by 0 bases and J by 5 bases, with 16 bases between them. The CDR3 spans 16 residues.

V gene TRBV2 combines with J gene TRBJ1-2; the D gene is possibly TRBD1 (5 bases). The germline CDR1 and CDR2 sequences are SNHLY and FYNNEI. Deletions cut 1 base from V and 2 bases from J, with 8 bases between. The CDR3 is made up of 14 amino acids. CDR3 in amino acids: CASSEETANYGYTF. Written as DNA, the CDR3 is TGTGCCAGCAGTGAAGAGACAGCCAACTATGGCTACACCTTC.

This clone was counted a single time. The chain couples TRBV2 to TRBJ1-1; D is unresolved. The germline V and J ends were trimmed by 5 bases and 0 bases, with 10 bases remaining between them. This CDR3 has 14 residues. The V gene's germline CDR1 is SNHLY and CDR2 FYNNEI. The CDR3 loop is CASSPGRMNTEAFF. The CDR3 coding sequence is TGTGCCAGCAGTCCAGGTCGTATGAACACTGAAGCTTTCTTT.

The rearrangement uses TRBV2 and TRBJ1-1, with 7 bases lining up with TRBD1. This CDR3 region has 14 residues. J was trimmed by 4 bases and V by 4 bases; bases with no gene match: 6. Germline V CDR1 and CDR2: SNHLY, FYNNEI. The CDR3 protein is CASSVGPGGTEAFF. CDR3 sequence (DNA): TGTGCCAGCAGTGTCGGGCCAGGGGGCACTGAAGCTTTCTTT.

There are many counts of this clone. The V gene is TRBV5-5, the J gene TRBJ1-4; D gene uncertain. In germline, CDR1 is SGHKS, CDR2 YYEKEE (reference sequence). This CDR3 spans 15 amino acids. The V and J ends lost 4 bases and 2 bases respectively, with 12 bases between them. The CDR3 reads CASSSRPGTNEKLFF. The CDR3 DNA sequence: TGTGCCAGCAGCAGTCGTCCGGGGACTAATGAAAAACTGTTTTTT.

The genes are TRBV2 and TRBJ1-3, with 7 positions matching TRBD1. Trimming at V came to 6 bases and at J to 2 bases, leaving 7 bases not matched to a gene. The CDR3 loop spans 15 amino acids. The V gene's germline CDR1 is SNHLY and CDR2 FYNNEI. Here the CDR3 reads CASRNDRAAGNTIYF. CDR3 nucleotides: TGTGCCAGCAGGAACGACAGGGCCGCTGGAAACACCATATATTTT.